The present TCR beta chain was sequenced within a study of T cells in Graves' hyperthyroidism and ophthalmopathy. This clonotype turned up a few times. Antigen: not known. Study results and caveats: Ophthalmopathy, which appeared later, was predicted by the model a median roughly 6.6 months before onset.

Investigators excluded patients with uncontrolled infection, other autoimmune disease, pregnancy or lactation. Trimming shortened V by 1 base and J by 10 bases, and 20 bases separated the two germline ends. The CDR3 loop spans 17 amino acids. Looked up from germline, CDR1 is MDHEN and CDR2 is SYDVKM. Amplified regions were TCR beta CDR3 sequences from RNA transcripts. Using the HTBI primer set, a first-round RT-PCR was run on the TCR CDR3. TCRdb called the multiplex PCR reads again in MiXCR, with one record for every CDR3 protein. This repertoire shows approximately 600,000 distinct CDR3 sequences, around 15% found once; its top ten account for around 4%.

The TCR sequence derives from a woman in her twenties or thirties with Graves' hyperthyroidism. V gene TRBV28 combines with J gene TRBJ1-6, with unresolved D. Sample: blood. The CDR3 DNA sequence: TGTGCCAGCAGTTTATATGACTCGGGAGGCGGGCAATCACCCCTCCACTTT. This gives the protein CASSLYDSGGGQSPLHF.